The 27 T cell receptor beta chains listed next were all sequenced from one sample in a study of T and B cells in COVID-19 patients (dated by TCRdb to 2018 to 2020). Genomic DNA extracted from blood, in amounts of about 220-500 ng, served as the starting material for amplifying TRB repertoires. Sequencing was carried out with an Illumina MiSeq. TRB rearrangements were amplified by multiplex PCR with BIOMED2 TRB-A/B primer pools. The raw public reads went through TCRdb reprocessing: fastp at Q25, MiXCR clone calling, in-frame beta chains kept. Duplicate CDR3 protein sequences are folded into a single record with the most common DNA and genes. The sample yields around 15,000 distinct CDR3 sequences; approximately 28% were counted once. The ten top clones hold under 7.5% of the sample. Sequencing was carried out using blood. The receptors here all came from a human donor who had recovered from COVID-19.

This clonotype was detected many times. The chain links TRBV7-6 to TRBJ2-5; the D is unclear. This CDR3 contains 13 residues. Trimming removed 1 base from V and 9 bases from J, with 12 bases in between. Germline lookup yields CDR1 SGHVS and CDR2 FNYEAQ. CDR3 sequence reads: CASSLGPRWAQYF. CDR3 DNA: TGTGCCAGCAGCTTAGGACCCCGTTGGGCCCAGTACTTC.

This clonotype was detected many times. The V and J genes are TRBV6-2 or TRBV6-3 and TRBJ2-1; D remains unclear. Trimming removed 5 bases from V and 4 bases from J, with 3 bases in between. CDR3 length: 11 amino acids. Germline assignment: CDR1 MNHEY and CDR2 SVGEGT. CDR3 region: CASSQYNEQFF. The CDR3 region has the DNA TGTGCCAGCAGTCAGTACAATGAGCAGTTCTTC.

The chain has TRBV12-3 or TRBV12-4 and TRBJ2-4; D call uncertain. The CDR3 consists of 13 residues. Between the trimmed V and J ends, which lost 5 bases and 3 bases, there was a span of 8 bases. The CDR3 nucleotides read TGTGCCAGCAGTGCGACAAGCAAAAACATTCAGTACTTC. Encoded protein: CASSATSKNIQYF.

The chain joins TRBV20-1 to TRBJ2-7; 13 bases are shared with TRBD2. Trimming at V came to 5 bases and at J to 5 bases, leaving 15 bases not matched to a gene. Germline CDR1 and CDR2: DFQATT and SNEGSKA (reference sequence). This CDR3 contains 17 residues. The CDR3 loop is CSAESGLAGYVLHEQYF. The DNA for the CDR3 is TGCAGTGCTGAATCGGGACTAGCGGGATACGTTCTGCACGAGCAGTACTTC.

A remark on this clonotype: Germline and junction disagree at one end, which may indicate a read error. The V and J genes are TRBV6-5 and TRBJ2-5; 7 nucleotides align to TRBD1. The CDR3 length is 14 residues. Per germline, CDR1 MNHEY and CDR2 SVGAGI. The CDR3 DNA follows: TGTGCCAGCTGTTACCAGGGGGACCAAGAGACCCAGTACTTC. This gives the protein CASCYQGDQETQYF.

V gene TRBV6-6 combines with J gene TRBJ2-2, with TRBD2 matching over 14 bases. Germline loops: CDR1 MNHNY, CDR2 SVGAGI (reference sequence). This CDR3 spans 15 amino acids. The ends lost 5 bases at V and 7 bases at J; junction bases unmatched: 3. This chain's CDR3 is CASSPGTSGGGELFF. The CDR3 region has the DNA TGTGCCAGCAGTCCGGGGACTAGCGGGGGCGGGGAGCTGTTTTTT.

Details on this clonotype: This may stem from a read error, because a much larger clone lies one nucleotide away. In DNA, the CDR3 is TGTGCCAGCAGTCCGACGAAAAATCAGCCCCAGCATTTT. Residues: CASSPTKNQPQHF. J is TRBJ1-5 and V is TRBV6-1, with D unclear. CDR3 size: 13 residues. Trimming left V 5 bases short and J 4 bases short, with 9 bases between. Looked up from germline, CDR1 is MNHNS and CDR2 is SASEGT.

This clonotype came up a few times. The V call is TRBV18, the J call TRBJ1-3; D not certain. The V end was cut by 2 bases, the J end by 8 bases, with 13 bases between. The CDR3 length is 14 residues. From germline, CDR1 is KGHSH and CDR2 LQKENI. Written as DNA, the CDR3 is TGTGCCAGCTCACCAGGACCGTTTGAGGACACCATATATTTT. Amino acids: CASSPGPFEDTIYF.

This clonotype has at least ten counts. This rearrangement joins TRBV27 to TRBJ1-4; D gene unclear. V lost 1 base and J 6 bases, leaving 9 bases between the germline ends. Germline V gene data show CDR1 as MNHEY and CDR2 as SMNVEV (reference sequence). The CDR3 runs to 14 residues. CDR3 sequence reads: CASSLYLGDEKLFF. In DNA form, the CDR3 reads TGTGCCAGCAGTTTATACCTTGGGGATGAAAAACTGTTTTTT.

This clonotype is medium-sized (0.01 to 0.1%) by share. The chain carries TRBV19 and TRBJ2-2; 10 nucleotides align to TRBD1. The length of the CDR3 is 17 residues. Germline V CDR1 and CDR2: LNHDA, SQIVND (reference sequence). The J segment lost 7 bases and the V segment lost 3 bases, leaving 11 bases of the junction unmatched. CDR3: CASSIFPGTGVFGELFF. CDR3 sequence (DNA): TGTGCCAGTAGTATTTTCCCCGGGACAGGGGTTTTCGGGGAGCTGTTTTTT. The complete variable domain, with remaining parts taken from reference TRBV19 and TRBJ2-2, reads DGGITQSPKYLFRKEGQNVTLSCEQNLNHDAMYWYRQDPGQGLRLIYYSQIVNDFQKGDIAEGYSVSREKKESFPLTVTSAQKNPTAFYLCASSIFPGTGVFGELFFGEGSRLTVL.

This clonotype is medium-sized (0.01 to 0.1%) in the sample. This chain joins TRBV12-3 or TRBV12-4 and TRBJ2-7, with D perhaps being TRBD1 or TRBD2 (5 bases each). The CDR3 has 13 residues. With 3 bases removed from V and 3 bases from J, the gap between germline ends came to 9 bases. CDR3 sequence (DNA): TGTGCCAGCAGTTTCGGGGCCAGCTACGAGCAGTACTTC. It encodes CASSFGASYEQYF.

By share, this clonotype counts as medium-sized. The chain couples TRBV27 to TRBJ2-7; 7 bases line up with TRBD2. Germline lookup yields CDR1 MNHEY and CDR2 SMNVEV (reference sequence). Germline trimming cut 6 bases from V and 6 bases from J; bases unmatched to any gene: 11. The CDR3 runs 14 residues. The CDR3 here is CASSHRGGPSEQYF. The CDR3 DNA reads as TGTGCCAGCAGCCACCGGGGAGGGCCTTCCGAGCAGTACTTC.

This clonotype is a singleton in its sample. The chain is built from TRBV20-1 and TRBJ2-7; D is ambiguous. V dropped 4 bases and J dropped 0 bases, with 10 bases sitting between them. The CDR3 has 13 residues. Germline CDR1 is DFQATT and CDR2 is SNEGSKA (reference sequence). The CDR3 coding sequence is TGCAGTGCTACCCGAGGTAGCTCCTACGAGCAGTACTTC. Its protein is CSATRGSSYEQYF.

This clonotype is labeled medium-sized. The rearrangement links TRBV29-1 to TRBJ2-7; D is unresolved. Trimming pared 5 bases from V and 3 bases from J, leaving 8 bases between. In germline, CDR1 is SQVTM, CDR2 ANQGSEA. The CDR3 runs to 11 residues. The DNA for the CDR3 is TGCAGCGTTTACGACGGCTACGAGCAGTACTTC. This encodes CSVYDGYEQYF.

The CDR3 sequence is CASSLGQGSSPLHF. CDR3 nucleotide sequence: TGTGCCAGCAGCCTGGGACAGGGGTCTTCACCCCTCCACTTT. The rearrangement uses TRBV27 and TRBJ1-6, with 10 bases aligning to TRBD1. From germline, CDR1 is MNHEY and CDR2 SMNVEV (reference sequence). The CDR3 has 14 amino acids. V shed 6 bases and J 9 bases; nucleotides not matched to a gene: 5.

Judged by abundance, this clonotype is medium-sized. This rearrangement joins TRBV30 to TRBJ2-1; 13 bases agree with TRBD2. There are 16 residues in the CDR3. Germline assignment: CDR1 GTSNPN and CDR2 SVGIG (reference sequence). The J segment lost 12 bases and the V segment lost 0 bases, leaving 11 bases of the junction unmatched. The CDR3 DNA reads TGTGCCTGGAGTGTACGATCGGGACTAGCGGGATCTTGGCAGTTCTTC. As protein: CAWSVRSGLAGSWQFF.

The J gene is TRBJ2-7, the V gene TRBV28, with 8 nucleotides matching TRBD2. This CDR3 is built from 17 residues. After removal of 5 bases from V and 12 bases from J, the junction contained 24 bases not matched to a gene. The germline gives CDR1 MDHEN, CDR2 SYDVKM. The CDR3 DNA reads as TGTGCCAGCAGTCCGGGGGGGATGGTCTACCGGGAGGGCCTAAGGTACTTC. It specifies CASSPGGMVYREGLRYF.

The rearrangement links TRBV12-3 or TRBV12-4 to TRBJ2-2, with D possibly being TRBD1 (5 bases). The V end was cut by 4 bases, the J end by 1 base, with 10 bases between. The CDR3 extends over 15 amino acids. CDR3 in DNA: TGTGCCAGCAGTTACGGTGGACAGAACACCGGGGAGCTGTTTTTT. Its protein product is CASSYGGQNTGELFF.

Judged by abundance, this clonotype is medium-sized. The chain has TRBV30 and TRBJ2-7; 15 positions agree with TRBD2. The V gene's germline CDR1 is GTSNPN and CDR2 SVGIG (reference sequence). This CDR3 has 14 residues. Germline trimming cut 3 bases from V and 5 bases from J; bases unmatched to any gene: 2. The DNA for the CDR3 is TGTGCCTGGAGGGGGACTAGCGGGAGGAACGAGCAGTACTTC. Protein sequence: CAWRGTSGRNEQYF.

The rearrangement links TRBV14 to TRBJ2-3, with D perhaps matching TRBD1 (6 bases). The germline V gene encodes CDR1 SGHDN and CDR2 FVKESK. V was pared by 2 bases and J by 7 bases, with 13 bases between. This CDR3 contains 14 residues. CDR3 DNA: TGTGCCAGCAGCCAACCCGACAGGAGATATACGCAGTATTTT. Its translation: CASSQPDRRYTQYF.

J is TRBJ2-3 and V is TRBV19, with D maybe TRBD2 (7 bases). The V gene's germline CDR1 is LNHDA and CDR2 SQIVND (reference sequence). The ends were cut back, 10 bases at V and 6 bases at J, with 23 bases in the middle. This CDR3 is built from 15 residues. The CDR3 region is CATFPPPGGRDTQYF. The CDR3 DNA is TGTGCCACTTTCCCTCCTCCCGGGGGGCGGGATACGCAGTATTTT.

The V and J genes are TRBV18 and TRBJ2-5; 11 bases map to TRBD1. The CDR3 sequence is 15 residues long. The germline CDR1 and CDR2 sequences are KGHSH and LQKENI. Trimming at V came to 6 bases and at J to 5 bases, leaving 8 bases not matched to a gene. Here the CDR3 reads CASSPGQGVVETQYF. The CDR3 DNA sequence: TGTGCCAGCTCCCCGGGACAGGGGGTGGTGGAGACCCAGTACTTC.

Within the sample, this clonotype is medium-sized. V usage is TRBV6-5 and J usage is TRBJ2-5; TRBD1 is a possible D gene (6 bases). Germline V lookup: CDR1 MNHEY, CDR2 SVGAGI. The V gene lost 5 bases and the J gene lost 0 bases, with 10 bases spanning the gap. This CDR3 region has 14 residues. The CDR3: CASSPDSNQETQYF. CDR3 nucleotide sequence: TGTGCCAGCAGTCCGGACAGTAACCAAGAGACCCAGTACTTC.

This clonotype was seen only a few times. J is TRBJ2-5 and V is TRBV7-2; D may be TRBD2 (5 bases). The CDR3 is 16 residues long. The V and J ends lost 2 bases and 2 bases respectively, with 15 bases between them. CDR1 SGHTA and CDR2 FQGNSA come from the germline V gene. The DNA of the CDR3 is TGTGCCAGCAGCTTATGGAGGCAGGCGAGTCAAGAGACCCAGTACTTC. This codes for CASSLWRQASQETQYF.

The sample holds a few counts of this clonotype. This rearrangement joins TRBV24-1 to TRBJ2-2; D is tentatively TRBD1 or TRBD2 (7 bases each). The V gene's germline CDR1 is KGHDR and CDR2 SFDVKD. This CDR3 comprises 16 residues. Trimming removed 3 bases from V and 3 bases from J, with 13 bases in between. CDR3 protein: CATSDNSGGDTGELFF. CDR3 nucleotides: TGTGCCACCAGTGATAACTCAGGGGGGGACACCGGGGAGCTGTTTTTT.

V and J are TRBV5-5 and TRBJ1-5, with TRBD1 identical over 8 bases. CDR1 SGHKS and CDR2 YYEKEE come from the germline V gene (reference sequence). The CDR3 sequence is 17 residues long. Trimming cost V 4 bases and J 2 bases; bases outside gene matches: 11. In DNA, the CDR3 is TGTGCCAGCAGCCGGGAGAGGCAGGGGGCTGGCAATCAGCCCCAGCATTTT. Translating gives CASSRERQGAGNQPQHF.

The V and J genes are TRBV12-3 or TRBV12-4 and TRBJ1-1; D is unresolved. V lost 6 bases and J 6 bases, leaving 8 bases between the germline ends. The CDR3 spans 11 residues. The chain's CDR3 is CASRGPPEAFF. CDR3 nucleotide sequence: TGTGCCAGCAGGGGCCCCCCTGAAGCTTTCTTT.